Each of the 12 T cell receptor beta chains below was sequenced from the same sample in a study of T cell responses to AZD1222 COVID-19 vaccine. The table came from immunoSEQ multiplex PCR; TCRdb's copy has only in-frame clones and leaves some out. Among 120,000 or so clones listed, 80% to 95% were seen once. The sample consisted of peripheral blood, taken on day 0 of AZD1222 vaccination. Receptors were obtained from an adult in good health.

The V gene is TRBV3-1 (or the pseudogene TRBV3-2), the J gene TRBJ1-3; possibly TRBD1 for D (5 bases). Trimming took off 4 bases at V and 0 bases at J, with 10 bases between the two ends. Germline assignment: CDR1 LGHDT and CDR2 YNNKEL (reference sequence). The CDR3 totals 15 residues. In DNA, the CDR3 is TGTGCCAGCAGCCCCATGGGGGGCTCTGGAAACACCATATATTTT. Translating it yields CASSPMGGSGNTIYF.

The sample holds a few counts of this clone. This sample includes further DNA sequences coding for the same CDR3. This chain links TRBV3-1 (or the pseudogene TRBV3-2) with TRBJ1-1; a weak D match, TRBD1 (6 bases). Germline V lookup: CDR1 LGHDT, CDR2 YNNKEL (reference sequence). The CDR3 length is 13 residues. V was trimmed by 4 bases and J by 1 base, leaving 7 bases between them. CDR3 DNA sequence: TGTGCCAGCAGCCTCAGGGGGAACACTGAAGCTTTCTTT. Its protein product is CASSLRGNTEAFF.

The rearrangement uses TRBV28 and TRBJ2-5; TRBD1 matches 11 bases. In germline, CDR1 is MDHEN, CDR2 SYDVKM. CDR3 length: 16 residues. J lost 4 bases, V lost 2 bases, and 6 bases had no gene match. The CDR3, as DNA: TGTGCCAGCAGTTTAGGGGGACAGGGGGGCGGAGAGACCCAGTACTTC. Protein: CASSLGGQGGGETQYF.

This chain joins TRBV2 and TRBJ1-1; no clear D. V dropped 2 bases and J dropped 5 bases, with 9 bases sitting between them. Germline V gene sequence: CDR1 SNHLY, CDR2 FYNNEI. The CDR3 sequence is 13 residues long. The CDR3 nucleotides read TGTGCCAGCAGTGAATACGGTAGTACTGAAGCTTTCTTT. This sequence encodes CASSEYGSTEAFF.

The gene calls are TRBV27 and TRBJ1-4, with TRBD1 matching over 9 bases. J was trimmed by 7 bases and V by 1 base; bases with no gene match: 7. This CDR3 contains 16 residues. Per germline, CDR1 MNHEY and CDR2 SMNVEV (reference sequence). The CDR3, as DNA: TGTGCCAGCAGTTTATTGAGGGACAGGGTGTTTGAAAAACTGTTTTTT. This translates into CASSLLRDRVFEKLFF.

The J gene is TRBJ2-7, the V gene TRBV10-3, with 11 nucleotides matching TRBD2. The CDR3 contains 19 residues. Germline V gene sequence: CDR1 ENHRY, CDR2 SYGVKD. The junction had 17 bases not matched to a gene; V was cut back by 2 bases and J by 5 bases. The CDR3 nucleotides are TGTGCCATCAGTGAGAACCGGTGGCTAGCGGGAGGTGGAAGGAACGAGCAGTACTTC. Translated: CAISENRWLAGGGRNEQYF.

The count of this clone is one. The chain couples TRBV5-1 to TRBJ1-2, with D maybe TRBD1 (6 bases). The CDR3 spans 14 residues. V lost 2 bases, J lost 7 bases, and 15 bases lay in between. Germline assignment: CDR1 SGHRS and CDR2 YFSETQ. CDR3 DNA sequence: TGCGCCAGCAGCTTTGACAGGCAAAGCGGTGGCTACACCTTC. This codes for CASSFDRQSGGYTF.

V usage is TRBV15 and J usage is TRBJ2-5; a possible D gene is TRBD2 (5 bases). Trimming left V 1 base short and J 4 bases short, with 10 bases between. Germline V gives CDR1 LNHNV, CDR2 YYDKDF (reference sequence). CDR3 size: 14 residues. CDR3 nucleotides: TGTGCCACCAGCAGAGTCGGGAAGGGAGAGACCCAGTACTTC. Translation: CATSRVGKGETQYF.

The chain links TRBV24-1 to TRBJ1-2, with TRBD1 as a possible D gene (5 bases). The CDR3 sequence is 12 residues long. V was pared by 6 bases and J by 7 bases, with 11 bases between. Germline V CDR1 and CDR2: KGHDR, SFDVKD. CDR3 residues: CATSLGRGGYTF. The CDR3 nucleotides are TGTGCCACCAGTCTGGGGCGCGGTGGCTACACCTTC.

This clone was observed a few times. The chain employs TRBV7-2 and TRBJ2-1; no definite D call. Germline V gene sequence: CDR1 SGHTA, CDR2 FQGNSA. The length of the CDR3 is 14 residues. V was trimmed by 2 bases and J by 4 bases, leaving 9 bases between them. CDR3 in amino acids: CASSLSPSYNEQFF. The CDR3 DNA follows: TGTGCCAGCAGCTTATCCCCTTCTTACAATGAGCAGTTCTTC.

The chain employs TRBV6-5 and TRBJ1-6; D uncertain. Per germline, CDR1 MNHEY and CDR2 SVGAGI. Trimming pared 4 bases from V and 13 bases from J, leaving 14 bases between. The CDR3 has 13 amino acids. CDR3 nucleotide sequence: TGTGCCAGCAGTTCCAAACAAGGAAGCCCCCTCCACTTT. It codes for CASSSKQGSPLHF.

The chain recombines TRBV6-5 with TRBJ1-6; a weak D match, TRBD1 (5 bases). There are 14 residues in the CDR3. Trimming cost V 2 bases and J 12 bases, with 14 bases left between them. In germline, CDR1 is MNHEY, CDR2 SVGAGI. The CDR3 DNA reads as TGTGCCAGCAGTTACCCAGGGAAGGGAATACCCCTCCACTTT. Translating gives CASSYPGKGIPLHF.